This T cell receptor (beta chain) was sequenced in a study of human T cells and chemical hapten exposure. Study as a whole: Alopecia areata, totalis or universalis was found in mostly female patients.

The time point was: pre-sensitization, week 0. Treatment reported: therapeutic diphenylcyclopropenone sensitization with weekly scalp DPC. This clonotype was recorded a few times. TCRdb used MiXCR to reprocess the RACE reads, holding one entry per CDR3 protein. This table has around 120,000 distinct CDR3 sequences, about 13% appearing once. CDR3 length equals 16 residues. Trimming left V 0 bases short and J 4 bases short, with 13 bases between. Per the germline V gene, CDR1 is SGHDN and CDR2 is FVKESK. The rearrangement joins TRBV14 to TRBJ2-1; D possibly uses TRBD1 or TRBD2 (5 bases each). This receptor was obtained from a woman under 30 with alopecia areata. Some clones in this sample may be carry-over from other donors' samples. The sequencing used whole blood, collected in connection with sensitization to the hapten diphenylcyclopropenone (DPC). CDR3 DNA sequence: TGTGCCAGCAGCCAAGATAAGGGACGGCTATACAATGAGCAGTTCTTC. It encodes CASSQDKGRLYNEQFF.